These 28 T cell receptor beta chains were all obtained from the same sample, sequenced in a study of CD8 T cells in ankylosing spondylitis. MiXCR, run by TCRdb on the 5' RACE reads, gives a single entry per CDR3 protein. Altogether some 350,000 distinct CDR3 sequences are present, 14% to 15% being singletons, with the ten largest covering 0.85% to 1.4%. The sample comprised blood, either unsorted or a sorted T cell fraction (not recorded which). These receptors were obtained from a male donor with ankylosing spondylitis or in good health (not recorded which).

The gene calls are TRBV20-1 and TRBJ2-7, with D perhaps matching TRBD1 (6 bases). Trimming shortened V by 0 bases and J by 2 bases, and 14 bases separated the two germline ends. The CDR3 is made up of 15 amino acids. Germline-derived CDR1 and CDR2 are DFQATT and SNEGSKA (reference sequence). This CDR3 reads CSARDPAGDTYEQYF. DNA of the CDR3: TGCAGTGCTAGAGATCCGGCAGGGGACACCTACGAGCAGTACTTC.

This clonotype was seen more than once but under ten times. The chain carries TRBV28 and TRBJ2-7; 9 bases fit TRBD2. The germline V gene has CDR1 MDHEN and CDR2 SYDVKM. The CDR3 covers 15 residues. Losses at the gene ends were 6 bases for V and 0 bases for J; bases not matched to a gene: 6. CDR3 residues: CASRRRGGNSYEQYF. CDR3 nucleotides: TGTGCCAGCAGAAGGCGGGGGGGAAACTCCTACGAGCAGTACTTC.

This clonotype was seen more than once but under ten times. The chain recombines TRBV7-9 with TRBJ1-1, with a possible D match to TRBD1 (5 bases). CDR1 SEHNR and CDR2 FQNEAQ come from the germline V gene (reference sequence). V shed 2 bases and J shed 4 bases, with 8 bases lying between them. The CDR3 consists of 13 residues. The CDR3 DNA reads TGTGCCAGCAGCTTAAGGGGCAGCACTGAAGCTTTCTTT. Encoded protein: CASSLRGSTEAFF.

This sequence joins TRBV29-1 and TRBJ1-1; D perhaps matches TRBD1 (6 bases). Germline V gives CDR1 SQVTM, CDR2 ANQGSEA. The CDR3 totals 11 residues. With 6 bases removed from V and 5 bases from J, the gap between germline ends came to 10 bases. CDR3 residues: CSVGTPTEAFF. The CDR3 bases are TGCAGCGTGGGGACACCGACTGAAGCTTTCTTT.

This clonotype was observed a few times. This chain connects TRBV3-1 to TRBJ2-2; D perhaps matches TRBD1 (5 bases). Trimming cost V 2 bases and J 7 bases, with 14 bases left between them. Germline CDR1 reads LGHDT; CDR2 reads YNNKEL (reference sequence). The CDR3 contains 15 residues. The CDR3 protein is CASSQLGRANGELFF. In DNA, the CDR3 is TGTGCCAGCAGCCAATTAGGCAGGGCGAACGGGGAGCTGTTTTTT.

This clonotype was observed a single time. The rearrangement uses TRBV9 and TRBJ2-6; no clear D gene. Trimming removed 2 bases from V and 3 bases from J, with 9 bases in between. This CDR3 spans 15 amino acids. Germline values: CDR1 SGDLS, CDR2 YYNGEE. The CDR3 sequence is CASSVAPFGANVLTF. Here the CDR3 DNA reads TGTGCCAGCAGCGTCGCCCCCTTTGGGGCCAACGTCCTGACTTTC.

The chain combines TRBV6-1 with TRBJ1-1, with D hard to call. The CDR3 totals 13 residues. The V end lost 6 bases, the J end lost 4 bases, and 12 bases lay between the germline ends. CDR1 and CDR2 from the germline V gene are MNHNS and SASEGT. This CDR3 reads CASRPPVGTEAFF. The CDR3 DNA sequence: TGTGCCAGCAGGCCTCCGGTGGGCACTGAAGCTTTCTTT.

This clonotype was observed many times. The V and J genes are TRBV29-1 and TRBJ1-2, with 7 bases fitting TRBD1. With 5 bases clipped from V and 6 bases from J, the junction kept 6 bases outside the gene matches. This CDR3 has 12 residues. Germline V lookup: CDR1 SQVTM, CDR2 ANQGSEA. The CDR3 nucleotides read TGCAGCGTTCTCGGGACAGAGGATGGCTACACCTTC. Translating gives CSVLGTEDGYTF.

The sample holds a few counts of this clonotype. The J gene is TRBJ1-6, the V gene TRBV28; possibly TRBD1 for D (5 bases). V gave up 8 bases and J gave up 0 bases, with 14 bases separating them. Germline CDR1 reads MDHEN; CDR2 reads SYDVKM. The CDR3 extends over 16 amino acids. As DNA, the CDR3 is TGTGCCAGCCTCCGGGGGTTGAGCTCCTATAATTCACCCCTCCACTTT. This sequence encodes CASLRGLSSYNSPLHF.

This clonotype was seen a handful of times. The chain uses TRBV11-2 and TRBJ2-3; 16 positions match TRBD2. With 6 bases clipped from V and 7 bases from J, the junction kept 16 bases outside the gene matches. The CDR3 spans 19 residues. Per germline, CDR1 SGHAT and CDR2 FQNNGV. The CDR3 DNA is TGTGCCAGCAGTCGGCGTAGTCTTGGGACTAGCGGGGGGGCAAATACGCAGTATTTT. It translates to CASSRRSLGTSGGANTQYF.

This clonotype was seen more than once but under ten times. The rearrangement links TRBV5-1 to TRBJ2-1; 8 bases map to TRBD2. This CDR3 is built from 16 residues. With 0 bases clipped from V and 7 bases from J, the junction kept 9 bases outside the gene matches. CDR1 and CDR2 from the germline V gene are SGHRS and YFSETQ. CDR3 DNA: TGCGCCAGCAGCTTGGATACGGGGGGGCCTAAGAATGAGCAGTTCTTC. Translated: CASSLDTGGPKNEQFF. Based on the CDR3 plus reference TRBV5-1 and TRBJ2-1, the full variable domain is KAGVTQTPRYLIKTRGQQVTLSCSPISGHRSVSWYQQTPGQGLQFLFEYFSETQRNKGNFPGRFSGRQFSNSRSEMNVSTLELGDSALYLCASSLDTGGPKNEQFFGPGTRLTVL.

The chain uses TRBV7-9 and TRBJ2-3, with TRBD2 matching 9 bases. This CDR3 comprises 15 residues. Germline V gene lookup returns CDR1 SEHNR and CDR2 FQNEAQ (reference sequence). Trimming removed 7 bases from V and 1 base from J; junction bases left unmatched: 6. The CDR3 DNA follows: TGTGCCAGCACCCTACTAGCGGGCGGCACAGATACGCAGTATTTT. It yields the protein CASTLLAGGTDTQYF.

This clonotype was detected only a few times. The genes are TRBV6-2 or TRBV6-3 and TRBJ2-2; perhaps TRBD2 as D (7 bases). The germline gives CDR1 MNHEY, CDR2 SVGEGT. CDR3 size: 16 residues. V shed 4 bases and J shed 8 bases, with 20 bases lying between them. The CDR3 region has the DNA TGTGCCAGCAGTTCTTGGGGAGGGGGTCTGGAAGGGGAGCTGTTTTTT. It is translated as CASSSWGGGLEGELFF.

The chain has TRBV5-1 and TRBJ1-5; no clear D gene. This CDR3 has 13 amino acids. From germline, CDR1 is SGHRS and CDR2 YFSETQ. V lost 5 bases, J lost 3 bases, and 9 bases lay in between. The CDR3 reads CASREGNNQPQHF. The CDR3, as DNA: TGCGCCAGCAGGGAGGGAAACAATCAGCCCCAGCATTTT. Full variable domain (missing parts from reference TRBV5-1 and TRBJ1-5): KAGVTQTPRYLIKTRGQQVTLSCSPISGHRSVSWYQQTPGQGLQFLFEYFSETQRNKGNFPGRFSGRQFSNSRSEMNVSTLELGDSALYLCASREGNNQPQHFGDGTRLSIL.

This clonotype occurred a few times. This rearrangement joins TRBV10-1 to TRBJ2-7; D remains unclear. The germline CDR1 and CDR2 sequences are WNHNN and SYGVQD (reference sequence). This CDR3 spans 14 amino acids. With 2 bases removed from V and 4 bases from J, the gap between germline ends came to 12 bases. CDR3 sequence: CASSENSNRYEQYF. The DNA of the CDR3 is TGCGCCAGCAGTGAGAACAGTAATAGGTACGAGCAGTACTTC.

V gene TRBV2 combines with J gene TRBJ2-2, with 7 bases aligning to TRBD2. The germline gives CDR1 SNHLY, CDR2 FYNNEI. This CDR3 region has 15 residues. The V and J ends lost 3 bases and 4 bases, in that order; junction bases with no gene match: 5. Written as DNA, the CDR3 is TGTGCCAGCAGTGACGTAGCGGGCCCCACCGGGGAGCTGTTTTTT. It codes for CASSDVAGPTGELFF. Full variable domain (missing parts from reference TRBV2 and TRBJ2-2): EPEVTQTPSHQVTQMGQEVILRCVPISNHLYFYWYRQILGQKVEFLVSFYNNEISEKSEIFDDQFSVERPDGSNFTLKIRSTKLEDSAMYFCASSDVAGPTGELFFGEGSRLTVL.

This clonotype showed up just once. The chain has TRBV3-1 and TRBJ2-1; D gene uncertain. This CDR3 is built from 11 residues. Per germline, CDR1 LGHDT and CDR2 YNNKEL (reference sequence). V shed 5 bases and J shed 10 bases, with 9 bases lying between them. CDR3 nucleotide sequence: TGTGCCAGCAGCTATCACGGGGAGCAGTTCTTC. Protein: CASSYHGEQFF.

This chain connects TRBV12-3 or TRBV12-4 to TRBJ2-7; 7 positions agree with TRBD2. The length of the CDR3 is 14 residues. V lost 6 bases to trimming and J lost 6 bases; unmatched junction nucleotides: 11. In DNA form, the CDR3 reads TGTGCCAGCAGCTCGGGGGGAGGCCGTGGCGAGCAGTACTTC. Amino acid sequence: CASSSGGGRGEQYF.

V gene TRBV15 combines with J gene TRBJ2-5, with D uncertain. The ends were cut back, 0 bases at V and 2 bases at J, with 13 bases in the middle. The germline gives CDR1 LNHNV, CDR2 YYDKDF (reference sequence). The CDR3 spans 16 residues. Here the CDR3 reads CATSREGGLFQETQYF. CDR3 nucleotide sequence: TGTGCCACCAGCAGAGAAGGTGGGCTTTTTCAAGAGACCCAGTACTTC. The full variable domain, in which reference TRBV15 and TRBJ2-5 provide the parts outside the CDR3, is DAMVIQNPRYQVTQFGKPVTLSCSQTLNHNVMYWYQQKSSQAPKLLFHYYDKDFNNEADTPDNFQSRRPNTSFCFLDIRSPGLGDTAMYLCATSREGGLFQETQYFGPGTRLLVL.

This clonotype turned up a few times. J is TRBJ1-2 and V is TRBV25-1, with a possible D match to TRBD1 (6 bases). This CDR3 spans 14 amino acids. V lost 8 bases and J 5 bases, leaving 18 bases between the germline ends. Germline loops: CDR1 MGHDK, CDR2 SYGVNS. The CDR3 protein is CASSPRGALYGYTF. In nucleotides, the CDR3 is TGTGCCAGCTCCCCGAGGGGGGCCCTATATGGCTACACCTTC.

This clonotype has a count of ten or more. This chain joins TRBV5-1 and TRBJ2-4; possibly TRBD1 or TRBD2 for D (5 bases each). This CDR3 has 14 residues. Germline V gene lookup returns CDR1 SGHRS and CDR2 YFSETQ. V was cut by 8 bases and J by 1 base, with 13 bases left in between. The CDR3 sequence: CASRPEGAKNIQYF. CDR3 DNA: TGCGCCAGTAGACCCGAGGGGGCCAAAAACATTCAGTACTTC.

Here the CDR3 reads CASSRREYNSPLHF. CDR3 nucleotides: TGTGCCAGCAGCCGTCGGGAGTACAATTCACCCCTCCACTTT. This chain joins TRBV13 and TRBJ1-6; D call uncertain. From germline, CDR1 is PRHDT and CDR2 FYEKMQ (reference sequence). The CDR3 runs 14 residues. V was clipped by 5 bases and J by 7 bases, with 12 bases between them.

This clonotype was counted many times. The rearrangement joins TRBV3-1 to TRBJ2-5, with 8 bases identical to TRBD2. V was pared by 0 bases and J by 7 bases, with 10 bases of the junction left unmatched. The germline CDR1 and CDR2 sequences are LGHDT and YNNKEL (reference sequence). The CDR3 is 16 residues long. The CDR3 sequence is CASSQDRGAGEGTQYF. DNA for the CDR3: TGTGCCAGCAGCCAAGATAGAGGAGCGGGGGAAGGGACCCAGTACTTC.

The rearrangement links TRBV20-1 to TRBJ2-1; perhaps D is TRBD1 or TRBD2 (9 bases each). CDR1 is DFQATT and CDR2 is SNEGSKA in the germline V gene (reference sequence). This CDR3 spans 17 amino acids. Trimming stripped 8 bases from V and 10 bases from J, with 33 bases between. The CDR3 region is CSSEGRFGQGLAGEQFF. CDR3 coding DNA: TGCAGTTCCGAAGGAAGATTCGGACAGGGGCTAGCGGGAGAGCAGTTCTTC.

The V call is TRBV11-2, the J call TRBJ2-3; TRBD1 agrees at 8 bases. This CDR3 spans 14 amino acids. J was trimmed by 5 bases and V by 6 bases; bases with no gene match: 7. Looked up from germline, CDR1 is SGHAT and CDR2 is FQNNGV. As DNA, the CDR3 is TGTGCCAGCAGTTCCCAGGGGGCCGGAGATACGCAGTATTTT. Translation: CASSSQGAGDTQYF.

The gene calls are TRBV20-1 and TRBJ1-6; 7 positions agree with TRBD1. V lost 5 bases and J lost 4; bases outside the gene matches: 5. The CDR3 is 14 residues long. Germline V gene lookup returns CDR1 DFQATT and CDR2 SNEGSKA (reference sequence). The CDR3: CSAARDRYNSPLHF. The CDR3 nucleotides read TGCAGTGCTGCCAGGGACAGATATAATTCACCCCTCCACTTT.

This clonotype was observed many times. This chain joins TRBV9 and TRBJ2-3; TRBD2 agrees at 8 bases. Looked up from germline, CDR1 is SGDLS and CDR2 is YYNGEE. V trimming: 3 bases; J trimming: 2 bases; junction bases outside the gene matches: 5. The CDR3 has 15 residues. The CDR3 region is CASSATSGYTDTQYF. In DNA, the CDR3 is TGTGCCAGCAGCGCCACTAGCGGTTACACAGATACGCAGTATTTT.

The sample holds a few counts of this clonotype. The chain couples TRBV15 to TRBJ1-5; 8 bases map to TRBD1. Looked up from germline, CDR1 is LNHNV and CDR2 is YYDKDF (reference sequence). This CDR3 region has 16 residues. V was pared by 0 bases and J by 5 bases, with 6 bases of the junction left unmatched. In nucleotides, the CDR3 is TGTGCCACCAGCAGAGATAGGGACAGGATTTATCAGCCCCAGCATTTT. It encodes CATSRDRDRIYQPQHF. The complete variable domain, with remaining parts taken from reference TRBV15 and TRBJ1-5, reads DAMVIQNPRYQVTQFGKPVTLSCSQTLNHNVMYWYQQKSSQAPKLLFHYYDKDFNNEADTPDNFQSRRPNTSFCFLDIRSPGLGDTAMYLCATSRDRDRIYQPQHFGDGTRLSIL.